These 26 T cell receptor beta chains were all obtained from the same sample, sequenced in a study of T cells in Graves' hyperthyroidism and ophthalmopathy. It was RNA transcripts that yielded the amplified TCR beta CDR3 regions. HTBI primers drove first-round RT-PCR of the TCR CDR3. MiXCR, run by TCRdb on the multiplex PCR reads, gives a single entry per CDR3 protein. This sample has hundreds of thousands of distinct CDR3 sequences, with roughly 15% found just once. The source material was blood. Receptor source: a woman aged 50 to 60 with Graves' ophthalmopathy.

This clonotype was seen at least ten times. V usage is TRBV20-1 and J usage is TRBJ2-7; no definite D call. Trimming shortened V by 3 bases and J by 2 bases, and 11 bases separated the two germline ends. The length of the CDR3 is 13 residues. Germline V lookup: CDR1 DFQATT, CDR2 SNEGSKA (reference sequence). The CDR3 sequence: CSARDRAPYEQYF. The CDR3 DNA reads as TGCAGTGCTAGGGACCGGGCCCCCTACGAGCAGTACTTC.

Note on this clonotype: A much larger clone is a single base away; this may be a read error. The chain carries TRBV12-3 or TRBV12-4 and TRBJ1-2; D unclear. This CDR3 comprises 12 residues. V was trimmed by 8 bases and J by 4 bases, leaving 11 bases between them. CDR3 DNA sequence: TGTGCCAGCGGTTCTTACATCTATGGCTACACCTTC. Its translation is CASGSYIYGYTF.

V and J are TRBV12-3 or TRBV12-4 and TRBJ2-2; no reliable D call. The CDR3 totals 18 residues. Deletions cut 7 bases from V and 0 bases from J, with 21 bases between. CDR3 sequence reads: CASILPDKHYANTGELFF. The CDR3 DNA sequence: TGTGCCAGCATTTTGCCCGATAAACACTACGCGAACACCGGGGAGCTGTTTTTT.

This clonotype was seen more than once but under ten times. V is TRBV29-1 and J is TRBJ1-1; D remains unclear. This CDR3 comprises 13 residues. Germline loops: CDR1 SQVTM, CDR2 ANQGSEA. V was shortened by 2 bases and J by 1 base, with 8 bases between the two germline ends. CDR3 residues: CSVERRQNTEAFF. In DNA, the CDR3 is TGCAGCGTTGAAAGACGGCAGAACACTGAAGCTTTCTTT.

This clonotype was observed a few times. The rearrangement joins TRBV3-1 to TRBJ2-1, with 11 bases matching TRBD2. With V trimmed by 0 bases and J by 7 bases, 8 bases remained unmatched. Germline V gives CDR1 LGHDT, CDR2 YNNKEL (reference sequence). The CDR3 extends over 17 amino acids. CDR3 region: CASSQDPSGRPLNEQFF. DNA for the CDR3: TGTGCCAGCAGCCAAGATCCTAGCGGGAGGCCCCTAAATGAGCAGTTCTTC.

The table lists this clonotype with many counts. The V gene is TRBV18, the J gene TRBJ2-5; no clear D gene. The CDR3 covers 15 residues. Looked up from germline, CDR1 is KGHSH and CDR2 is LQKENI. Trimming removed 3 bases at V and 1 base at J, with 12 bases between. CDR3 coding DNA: TGTGCCAGCTCACCCTTGGGAAGGAGCCAAGAGACCCAGTACTTC. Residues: CASSPLGRSQETQYF.

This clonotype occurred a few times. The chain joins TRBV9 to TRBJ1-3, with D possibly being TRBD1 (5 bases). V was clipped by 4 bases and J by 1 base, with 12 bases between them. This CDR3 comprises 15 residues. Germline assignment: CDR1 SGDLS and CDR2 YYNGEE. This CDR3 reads CASSPGDSSGNTIYF. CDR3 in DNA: TGTGCCAGCAGCCCAGGAGACAGTTCTGGAAACACCATATATTTT.

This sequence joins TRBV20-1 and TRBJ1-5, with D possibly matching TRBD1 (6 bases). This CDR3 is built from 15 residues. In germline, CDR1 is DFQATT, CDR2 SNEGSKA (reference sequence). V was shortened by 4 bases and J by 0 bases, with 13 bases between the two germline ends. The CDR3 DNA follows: TGCAGTGCTACTACAGGGTGGAGTAGCAATCAGCCCCAGCATTTT. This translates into CSATTGWSSNQPQHF.

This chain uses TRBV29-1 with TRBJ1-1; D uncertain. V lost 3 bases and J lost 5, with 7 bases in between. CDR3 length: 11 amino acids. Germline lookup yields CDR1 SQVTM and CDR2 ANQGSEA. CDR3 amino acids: CSVDLLTEAFF. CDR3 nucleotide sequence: TGCAGCGTTGATCTCCTAACTGAAGCTTTCTTT.

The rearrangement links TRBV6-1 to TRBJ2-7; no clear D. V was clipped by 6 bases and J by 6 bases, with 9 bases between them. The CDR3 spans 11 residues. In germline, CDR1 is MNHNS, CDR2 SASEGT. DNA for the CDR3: TGTGCCAGCAGCCCCGCATTCGAGCAGTACTTC. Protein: CASSPAFEQYF.

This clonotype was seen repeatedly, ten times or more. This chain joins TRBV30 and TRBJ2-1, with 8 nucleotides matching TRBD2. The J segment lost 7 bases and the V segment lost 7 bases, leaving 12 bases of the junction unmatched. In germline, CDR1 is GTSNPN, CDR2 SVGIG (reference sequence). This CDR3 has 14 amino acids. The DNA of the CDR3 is TGTGCCTACACCGGGACTAGTGTCTTTAATGAGCAGTTCTTC. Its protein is CAYTGTSVFNEQFF.

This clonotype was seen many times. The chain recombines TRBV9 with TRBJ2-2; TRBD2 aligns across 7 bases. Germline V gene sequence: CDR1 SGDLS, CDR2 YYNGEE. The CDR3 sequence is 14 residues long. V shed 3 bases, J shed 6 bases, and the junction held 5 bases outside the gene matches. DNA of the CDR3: TGTGCCAGCAGCGCCCTAGCGGAGGCCGGGGAGCTGTTTTTT. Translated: CASSALAEAGELFF.

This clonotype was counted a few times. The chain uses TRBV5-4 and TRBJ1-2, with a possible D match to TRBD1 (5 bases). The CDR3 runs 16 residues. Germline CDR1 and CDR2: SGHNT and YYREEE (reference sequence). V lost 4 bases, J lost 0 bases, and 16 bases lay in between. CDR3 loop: CASSPPPPGTNYGYTF. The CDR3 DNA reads TGTGCCAGCAGCCCGCCCCCTCCAGGGACTAACTATGGCTACACCTTC.

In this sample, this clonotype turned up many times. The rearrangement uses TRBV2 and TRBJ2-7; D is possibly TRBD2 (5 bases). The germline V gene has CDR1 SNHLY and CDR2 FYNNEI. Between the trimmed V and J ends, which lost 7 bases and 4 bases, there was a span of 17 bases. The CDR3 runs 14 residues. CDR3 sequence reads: CASTEDWAAYEQYF. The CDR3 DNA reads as TGTGCCAGCACCGAGGACTGGGCAGCTTACGAGCAGTACTTC.

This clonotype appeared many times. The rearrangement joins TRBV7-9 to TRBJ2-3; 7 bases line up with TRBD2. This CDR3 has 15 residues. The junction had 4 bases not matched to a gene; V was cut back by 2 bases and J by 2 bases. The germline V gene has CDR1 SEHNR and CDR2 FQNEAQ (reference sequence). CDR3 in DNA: TGTGCCAGCAGCTTACGTCGACTAGCCACAGATACGCAGTATTTT. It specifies CASSLRRLATDTQYF.

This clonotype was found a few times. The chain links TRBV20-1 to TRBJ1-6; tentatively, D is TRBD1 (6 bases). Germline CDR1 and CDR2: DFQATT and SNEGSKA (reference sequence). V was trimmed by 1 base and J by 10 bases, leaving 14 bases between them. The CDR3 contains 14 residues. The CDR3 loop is CSARGSGGNSPLHF. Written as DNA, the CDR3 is TGCAGTGCTAGAGGGTCCGGGGGCAACTCACCCCTCCACTTT.

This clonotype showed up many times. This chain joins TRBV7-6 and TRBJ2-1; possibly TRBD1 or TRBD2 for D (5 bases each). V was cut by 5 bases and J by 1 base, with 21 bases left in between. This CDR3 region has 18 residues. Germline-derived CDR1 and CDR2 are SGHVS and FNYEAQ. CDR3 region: CASSPPPNLGESYNEQFF. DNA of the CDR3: TGTGCCAGCAGCCCCCCTCCCAACTTAGGGGAGTCCTACAATGAGCAGTTCTTC.

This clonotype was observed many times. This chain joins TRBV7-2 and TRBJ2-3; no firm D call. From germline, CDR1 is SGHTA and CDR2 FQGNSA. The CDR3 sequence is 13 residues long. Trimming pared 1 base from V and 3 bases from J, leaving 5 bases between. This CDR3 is CASSLVLTDTQYF. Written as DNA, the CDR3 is TGTGCCAGCAGCTTAGTACTAACAGATACGCAGTATTTT.

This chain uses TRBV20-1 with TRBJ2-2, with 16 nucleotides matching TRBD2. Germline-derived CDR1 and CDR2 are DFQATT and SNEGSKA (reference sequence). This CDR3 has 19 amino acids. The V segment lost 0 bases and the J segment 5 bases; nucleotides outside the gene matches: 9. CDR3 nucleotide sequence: TGCAGTGCTAGAGATAGGGGACTAGCGGGAGGGCAGCGAACCGGGGAGCTGTTTTTT. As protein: CSARDRGLAGGQRTGELFF.

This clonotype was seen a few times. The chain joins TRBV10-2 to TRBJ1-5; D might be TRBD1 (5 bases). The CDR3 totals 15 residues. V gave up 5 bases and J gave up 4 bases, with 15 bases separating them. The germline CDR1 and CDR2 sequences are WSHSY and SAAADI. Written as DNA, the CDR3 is TGCGCCAGCAGTACCTCACAGGTTTCGAATCAGCCCCAGCATTTT. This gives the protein CASSTSQVSNQPQHF.

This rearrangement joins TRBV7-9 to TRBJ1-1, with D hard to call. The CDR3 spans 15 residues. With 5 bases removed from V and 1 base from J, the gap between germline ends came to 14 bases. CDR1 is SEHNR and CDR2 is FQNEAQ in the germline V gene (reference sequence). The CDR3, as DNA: TGTGCCAGCAGCCCTCGGAGGGTTCCGAACACTGAAGCTTTCTTT. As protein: CASSPRRVPNTEAFF.

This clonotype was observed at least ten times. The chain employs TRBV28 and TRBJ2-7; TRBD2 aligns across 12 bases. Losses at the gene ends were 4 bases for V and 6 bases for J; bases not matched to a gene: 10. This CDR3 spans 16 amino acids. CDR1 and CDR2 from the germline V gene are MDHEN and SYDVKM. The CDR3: CASSSLTSGSYLEQYF. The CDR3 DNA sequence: TGTGCCAGCAGTTCCCTGACTAGCGGGAGCTATCTCGAGCAGTACTTC.

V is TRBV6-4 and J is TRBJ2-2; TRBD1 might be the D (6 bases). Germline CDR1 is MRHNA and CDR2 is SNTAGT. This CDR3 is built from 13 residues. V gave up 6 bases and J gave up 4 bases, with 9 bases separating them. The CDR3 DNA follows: TGTGCCAGCAGCACAGGGATCACCGGGGAGCTGTTTTTT. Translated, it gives CASSTGITGELFF.

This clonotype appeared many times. CDR3: CASSRFSGNYNEQFF. In DNA, the CDR3 is TGCGCCAGCAGTCGATTTAGCGGGAACTACAATGAGCAGTTCTTC. The genes are TRBV5-1 and TRBJ2-1; 8 nucleotides align to TRBD2. Germline CDR1 reads SGHRS; CDR2 reads YFSETQ. V shed 5 bases and J 3 bases; nucleotides not matched to a gene: 7. This CDR3 spans 15 amino acids.

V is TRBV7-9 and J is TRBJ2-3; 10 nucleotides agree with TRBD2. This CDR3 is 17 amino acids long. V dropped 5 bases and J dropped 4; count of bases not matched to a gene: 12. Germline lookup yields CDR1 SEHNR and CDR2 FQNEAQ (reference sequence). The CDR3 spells CASSDQLLAGGADTQYF. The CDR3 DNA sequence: TGTGCCAGCAGCGATCAACTCTTAGCGGGAGGCGCAGATACGCAGTATTTT.

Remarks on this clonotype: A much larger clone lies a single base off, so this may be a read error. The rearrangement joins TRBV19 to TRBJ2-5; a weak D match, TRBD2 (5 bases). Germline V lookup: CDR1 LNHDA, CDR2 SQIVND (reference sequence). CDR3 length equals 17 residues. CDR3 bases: TGTGCCAGTAGTATCGATCCCCCGGGTGGGAGCCAAGGGACCCAGTACTTC. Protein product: CASSIDPPGGSQGTQYF. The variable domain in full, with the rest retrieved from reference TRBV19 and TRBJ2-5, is DGGITQSPKYLFRKEGQNVTLSCEQNLNHDAMYWYRQDPGQGLRLIYYSQIVNDFQKGDIAEGYSVSREKKESFPLTVTSAQKNPTAFYLCASSIDPPGGSQGTQYFGPGTRLLVL.